These 22 T cell receptor beta chains originate from one sample sequenced in a study of blood T cell repertoires in COVID-19. Only in-frame clones appear in the TCRdb table, and some are missing; sequencing was by immunoSEQ multiplex PCR. The table records some 100,000 clones, about nine tenths of them present only once. The specimen was peripheral blood. These TCRs come from a man in his 60s with acute or convalescent COVID-19.

The chain has TRBV10-3 and TRBJ1-1; unclear D gene. Trimming removed 1 base from V and 4 bases from J, with 4 bases in between. Germline-derived CDR1 and CDR2 are ENHRY and SYGVKD. The CDR3 is made up of 12 amino acids. Here the CDR3 reads CAISELATEAFF. The CDR3 DNA follows: TGTGCCATCAGTGAGTTGGCCACTGAAGCTTTCTTT.

The chain recombines TRBV27 with TRBJ2-7, with a tentative D call TRBD1 (6 bases). In germline, CDR1 is MNHEY, CDR2 SMNVEV (reference sequence). The V end was cut by 0 bases, the J end by 5 bases, with 11 bases between. The CDR3 loop spans 14 amino acids. DNA of the CDR3: TGTGCCAGCAGTTTATCGGACAGTTCCCACGAGCAGTACGTC. This sequence encodes CASSLSDSSHEQYV.

The J gene is TRBJ1-3, the V gene TRBV7-8; 7 positions match TRBD1. Per the germline V gene, CDR1 is SGHVS and CDR2 is FQNEAQ. This CDR3 has 15 residues. The J segment lost 0 bases and the V segment lost 5 bases, leaving 4 bases of the junction unmatched. The CDR3 coding sequence is TGTGCCAGCAGCGAAAGACAGGGCTCTGGAAACACCATATATTTT. Amino acids: CASSERQGSGNTIYF.

The rearrangement uses TRBV7-8 and TRBJ2-1; 8 bases align to TRBD2. The CDR3 spans 17 residues. The V and J ends lost 4 bases and 4 bases, in that order; junction bases with no gene match: 12. The V gene's germline CDR1 is SGHVS and CDR2 FQNEAQ. DNA of the CDR3: TGTGCCAGCAGCTCCAGCGGGAGCCCTACCCTTTACAATGAGCAGTTCTTC. Its translation is CASSSSGSPTLYNEQFF.

This clone was detected a few times. The chain couples TRBV2 to TRBJ1-2; D might be TRBD1 (6 bases). The V gene lost 7 bases and the J gene lost 0 bases, with 12 bases spanning the gap. CDR3 length: 14 amino acids. Germline lookup yields CDR1 SNHLY and CDR2 FYNNEI. The CDR3 region has the DNA TGTGCCAGCATTACAGGGTTAGCTAACTATGGCTACACCTTC. Translation gives CASITGLANYGYTF.

The CDR3 DNA reads TGTGCCAGCAGCTTAACTAGCGGTTACAATGAGCAGTTCTTC. Protein sequence: CASSLTSGYNEQFF. The genes are TRBV11-3 and TRBJ2-1; 8 bases line up with TRBD2. Germline assignment: CDR1 SGHNT and CDR2 YENEEA. There are 14 residues in the CDR3. The V segment lost 2 bases and the J segment 4 bases; nucleotides outside the gene matches: 1.

The chain joins TRBV14 to TRBJ1-4; possible D gene TRBD1, 6 bases. From germline, CDR1 is SGHDN and CDR2 FVKESK. CDR3 length: 14 amino acids. V lost 4 bases to trimming and J lost 8 bases, with 14 bases between them. The CDR3 sequence: CASSLVAGVEKLFF. CDR3 nucleotides: TGTGCCAGCAGCCTTGTGGCAGGGGTCGAAAAACTGTTTTTT.

The gene calls are TRBV7-6 and TRBJ1-2; D possibly corresponds to TRBD1 (5 bases). Trimming left V 5 bases short and J 1 base short, with 11 bases between. In germline, CDR1 is SGHVS, CDR2 FNYEAQ. The CDR3 length is 14 residues. The CDR3 coding sequence is TGTGCCAGCAGCCTATCTGACAGTAACTATGGCTACACCTTC. Translation: CASSLSDSNYGYTF.

This chain connects TRBV28 to TRBJ2-7; a possible D gene is TRBD1 (5 bases). The germline CDR1 and CDR2 sequences are MDHEN and SYDVKM. Trimming shortened V by 6 bases and J by 7 bases, and 22 bases separated the two germline ends. The CDR3 totals 15 residues. The CDR3 DNA is TGTGCCAGCAGCCCACGAGTTAAGGGGCTGGGGGAGCAGTACTTC. Amino acids: CASSPRVKGLGEQYF.

V is TRBV19 and J is TRBJ2-7; D not resolved. Germline CDR1 and CDR2: LNHDA and SQIVND (reference sequence). The CDR3 consists of 13 residues. V dropped 3 bases and J dropped 1 base, with 7 bases sitting between them. Here the CDR3 DNA reads TGTGCCAGTAGTATCCAGGATTCCTACGAGCAGTACTTC. Translated: CASSIQDSYEQYF.

This chain links TRBV28 with TRBJ1-2; TRBD1 aligns across 11 bases. The germline gives CDR1 MDHEN, CDR2 SYDVKM. This CDR3 has 15 amino acids. With 8 bases clipped from V and 8 bases from J, the junction kept 13 bases outside the gene matches. The chain's CDR3 is CASGILGQGAHGYTF. In DNA, the CDR3 is TGTGCCAGCGGGATCTTAGGACAGGGGGCTCACGGCTACACCTTC.

The chain uses TRBV28 and TRBJ1-4, with 9 nucleotides matching TRBD1. Germline-derived CDR1 and CDR2 are MDHEN and SYDVKM. This CDR3 comprises 17 residues. V was clipped by 4 bases and J by 4 bases; unmatched bases: 10. The DNA of the CDR3 is TGTGCCAGCAGTTCGGTCAGGGACAGGGATAGTAATGAAAAACTGTTTTTT. Protein sequence: CASSSVRDRDSNEKLFF.

Here the CDR3 DNA reads TGTGCCACCGCGCAGACTCCCGACACCGGGGAGCTGTTTTTT. Translating gives CATAQTPDTGELFF. The chain recombines TRBV24-1 with TRBJ2-2; D remains unclear. There are 14 residues in the CDR3. Germline V gene data show CDR1 as KGHDR and CDR2 as SFDVKD. Trimming pared 9 bases from V and 3 bases from J, leaving 13 bases between.

This clone came up a few times. CDR3 sequence (DNA): TGTGCCAGCAGAATACTAGCGGGAGGGGGGAGTGAGCAGTTCTTC. As protein: CASRILAGGGSEQFF. The chain has TRBV6-6 and TRBJ2-1, with 13 positions matching TRBD2. V lost 6 bases to trimming and J lost 9 bases; unmatched junction nucleotides: 8. The germline V gene encodes CDR1 MNHNY and CDR2 SVGAGI (reference sequence). This CDR3 is 15 amino acids long.

This clone was seen only once. The CDR3 nucleotides read TGTGCCAGCAGCTTAGATTCAACGACTAGCGGGTCCCAGTACTTC. This sequence encodes CASSLDSTTSGSQYF. This chain links TRBV11-3 with TRBJ2-5, with 10 bases aligning to TRBD2. Germline V lookup: CDR1 SGHNT, CDR2 YENEEA. This CDR3 region has 15 residues. V dropped 0 bases and J dropped 9; count of bases not matched to a gene: 7.

This chain joins TRBV4-1 and TRBJ2-7; 10 bases line up with TRBD2. CDR1 MGHRA and CDR2 YSYEKL come from the germline V gene. The CDR3 spans 15 residues. The ends lost 10 bases at V and 5 bases at J; junction bases unmatched: 14. The CDR3 reads CATLSQREGHDEQYV. CDR3 DNA: TGCGCCACTCTTTCCCAGCGGGAGGGCCACGACGAGCAGTACGTC.

This chain connects TRBV19 to TRBJ1-3; D not certain. V was pared by 3 bases and J by 0 bases, with 6 bases between. Germline CDR1 LNHDA, CDR2 SQIVND (reference sequence). This CDR3 region has 14 residues. The CDR3 coding sequence is TGTGCCAGTAGTATGGGCAGCTCTGGAAACACCATATATTTT. This translates into CASSMGSSGNTIYF. Full variable domain (outside the CDR3, taken from reference TRBV19 and TRBJ1-3): DGGITQSPKYLFRKEGQNVTLSCEQNLNHDAMYWYRQDPGQGLRLIYYSQIVNDFQKGDIAEGYSVSREKKESFPLTVTSAQKNPTAFYLCASSMGSSGNTIYFGEGSWLTVV.

This chain connects TRBV7-2 to TRBJ1-2; 8 bases agree with TRBD1. J gave up 5 bases and V 7 bases, and 12 bases lay outside the gene matches. CDR1 and CDR2 (germline): SGHTA, FQGNSA. This CDR3 is 15 amino acids long. CDR3: CASTTGGIKGYGYTF. In nucleotides, the CDR3 is TGTGCCAGCACCACAGGGGGGATAAAGGGGTATGGCTACACCTTC.

The chain recombines TRBV18 with TRBJ1-2; 7 bases agree with TRBD1. From germline, CDR1 is KGHSH and CDR2 LQKENI. This CDR3 comprises 15 residues. V was pared by 5 bases and J by 2 bases, with 8 bases of the junction left unmatched. Written as DNA, the CDR3 is TGTGCCAGCTCATCCCTCACAGGGGCCAACTATGGCTACACCTTC. Its translation: CASSSLTGANYGYTF.

This clone has only one observation. The chain links TRBV19 to TRBJ1-1; D is unclear. Germline CDR1 is LNHDA and CDR2 is SQIVND (reference sequence). V dropped 3 bases and J dropped 10 bases, with 15 bases sitting between them. CDR3 length equals 13 residues. The CDR3, as DNA: TGTGCCAGTAGTATTAGCCGACACAGCGGAGCTTTCTTT. Translating it yields CASSISRHSGAFF.

This clone was found once. V usage is TRBV6-5 and J usage is TRBJ1-4; 10 bases are shared with TRBD1. Germline V gene lookup returns CDR1 MNHEY and CDR2 SVGAGI. CDR3 length: 14 residues. With V trimmed by 6 bases and J by 4 bases, 2 bases remained unmatched. CDR3 DNA sequence: TGTGCCAGCAGGGGGACAGGGGATAATGAAAAACTGTTTTTT. Protein sequence: CASRGTGDNEKLFF.

This chain joins TRBV12-3 or TRBV12-4 and TRBJ2-2; D remains unclear. Trimming took 10 bases from V and 2 from J, leaving 11 bases between them. The CDR3 spans 13 residues. The DNA for the CDR3 is TGTGCCATGCCGACTTTAAACACCGGGGAGCTGTTTTTT. Translation gives CAMPTLNTGELFF.